This T cell receptor beta chain is from a study of shared clonotypes between healthy human individuals. Germline-derived CDR1 and CDR2 are SGHAT and FQNNGV. The CDR3 is 14 amino acids. Sequenced by immunoSEQ multiplex PCR; TCRdb stores in-frame clones only, minus some. This sample has around 700,000 clones; approximately 79% occur once, and the top ten carry 1.7%. This clonotype was obtained from a woman in her thirties in good health. The rearrangement joins TRBV11-2 to TRBJ2-5, with 7 bases aligning to TRBD2. The end of the DNA aligns better with TRBJ2-7, so the J call may be wrong. Specimen: memory CD4+ T cells sorted from blood. The subset: CD45RA-negative fraction. The CDR3 nucleotides read TGTGCCAGCAGCTTAGGACTAGCCTCCTACGAGCAGTACTTC. This sequence encodes CASSLGLASYEQYF.